This TCR beta chain was retrieved from a study of liver allograft versus peripheral blood T cells. Study-wide context: Recipients' peripheral blood T cell receptor repertoires were compared with those in transplanted livers. Study-level findings and limits: Liver allografts reportedly held T cell receptor repertoires unlike those in peripheral blood.

In the case of this clonotype: What it binds is unknown.

Trimming pared 8 bases from V and 7 bases from J, leaving 12 bases between. Germline CDR1 reads LGHDT; CDR2 reads YNNKEL (reference sequence). The length of the CDR3 is 13 residues. TCRdb processed the reads anew with MiXCR; each CDR3 protein has one entry. In the table there are 1,500 to 2,000 distinct CDR3 sequences, 16% of which are singletons. The receptor was isolated from a human patient who had a liver transplant. The T cells may come from the graft donor. V usage is TRBV3-1 and J usage is TRBJ1-6; a weak D match, TRBD1 (5 bases). CDR3 bases: TGTGCCAGCGAGGGGCAGTCAAATTCACCCCTCCACTTT. This gives the protein CASEGQSNSPLHF.